Shown below are 20 T cell receptor beta chains from a single sample sequenced in a study of T cell clones after liver transplantation. Generated by immunoSEQ multiplex PCR, the TCRdb table keeps only in-frame clones and is missing some. The sample lists tens of thousands of clones; approximately 82% were seen once. The material sequenced was CD4+ T cells from blood, taken at the 22-month timepoint. The source of these receptors is a human patient who received a liver transplant. Some T cells may be supplied by the graft donor.

A single count supports this clone. J is TRBJ1-5 and V is TRBV6-5, with no clear D. With 6 bases removed from V and 0 bases from J, the gap between germline ends came to 12 bases. Per the germline V gene, CDR1 is MNHEY and CDR2 is SVGAGI. CDR3 length equals 15 residues. The CDR3: CASRAVAYSNQPQHF. The CDR3, as DNA: TGTGCCAGCAGAGCGGTCGCTTATAGCAATCAGCCCCAGCATTTT.

This clone showed up just a few times. This chain links TRBV7-2 with TRBJ2-5; D not resolved. The V gene's germline CDR1 is SGHTA and CDR2 FQGNSA. CDR3 length: 13 residues. Trimming removed 6 bases at V and 4 bases at J, with 12 bases between. The CDR3 spells CASSSGRRETQYF. The CDR3 DNA reads as TGTGCCAGCAGTTCTGGCAGAAGAGAGACCCAGTACTTC.

This chain uses TRBV18 with TRBJ1-1; 7 bases match TRBD1. Trimming cost V 11 bases and J 8 bases; bases outside gene matches: 17. The CDR3 loop spans 14 amino acids. In germline, CDR1 is KGHSH, CDR2 LQKENI. CDR3 loop: CASLPGQKRNEAFF. CDR3 in DNA: TGTGCCTCCCTCCCGGGACAGAAAAGAAACGAAGCTTTCTTT.

The chain carries TRBV2 and TRBJ2-5; D not certain. Looked up from germline, CDR1 is SNHLY and CDR2 is FYNNEI. V lost 8 bases and J 2 bases, leaving 15 bases between the germline ends. This CDR3 has 14 residues. The DNA of the CDR3 is TGTGCCAGCCGTATGGAATGGGCACAAGAGACCCAGTACTTC. It translates to CASRMEWAQETQYF.

The chain combines TRBV15 with TRBJ1-2; D remains ambiguous. Germline-derived CDR1 and CDR2 are LNHNV and YYDKDF (reference sequence). This CDR3 spans 13 amino acids. Trimming pared 0 bases from V and 4 bases from J, leaving 6 bases between. CDR3 sequence: CATSRDGLYGYTF. The DNA for the CDR3 is TGTGCCACCAGCAGAGATGGGCTCTATGGCTACACCTTC. Filled out from reference TRBV15 and TRBJ1-2, the complete variable domain reads DAMVIQNPRYQVTQFGKPVTLSCSQTLNHNVMYWYQQKSSQAPKLLFHYYDKDFNNEADTPDNFQSRRPNTSFCFLDIRSPGLGDTAMYLCATSRDGLYGYTFGSGTRLTVV.

The genes are TRBV6-5 and TRBJ1-5, with D tentatively TRBD1 (6 bases). The CDR3 length is 15 residues. Germline V gene data show CDR1 as MNHEY and CDR2 as SVGAGI. Trimming took off 2 bases at V and 6 bases at J, with 14 bases between the two ends. In DNA form, the CDR3 reads TGTGCCAGCAGTTACAACAGGGAGGAAGGTCAGCCCCAGCATTTT. Its translation is CASSYNREEGQPQHF.

This chain joins TRBV29-1 and TRBJ2-7; D gene unclear. The CDR3 sequence is 12 residues long. The V and J ends lost 3 bases and 4 bases respectively, with 10 bases between them. Germline CDR1 is SQVTM and CDR2 is ANQGSEA. The CDR3 sequence is CSVDIGTYEQYF. CDR3 bases: TGCAGCGTTGACATCGGTACATACGAGCAGTACTTC.

The V call is TRBV28, the J call TRBJ1-2, with a possible D match to TRBD1 (5 bases). Germline values: CDR1 MDHEN, CDR2 SYDVKM. V was cut by 6 bases and J by 2 bases, with 10 bases left in between. The CDR3 is 13 residues long. CDR3 residues: CASRETGNYGYTF. The CDR3 DNA follows: TGTGCCAGCAGGGAAACAGGCAACTATGGCTACACCTTC.

V gene TRBV28 combines with J gene TRBJ2-5, with no clear D. Germline values: CDR1 MDHEN, CDR2 SYDVKM. The CDR3 extends over 15 amino acids. The ends were cut back, 1 base at V and 2 bases at J, with 11 bases in the middle. CDR3 nucleotides: TGTGCCAGCAGTTTATACAGAAACTCTCAAGAGACCCAGTACTTC. Amino acids: CASSLYRNSQETQYF.

The gene calls are TRBV7-2 and TRBJ1-5; D gene uncertain. The germline gives CDR1 SGHTA, CDR2 FQGNSA. The CDR3 length is 14 residues. The ends were cut back, 2 bases at V and 1 base at J, with 6 bases in the middle. CDR3 sequence: CASSLTGSNQPQHF. The CDR3 coding sequence is TGTGCCAGCAGCTTAACCGGCAGCAATCAGCCCCAGCATTTT.

The rearrangement joins TRBV11-2 to TRBJ1-3; maybe TRBD1 (5 bases). Trimming pared 4 bases from V and 1 base from J, leaving 14 bases between. Germline CDR1 is SGHAT and CDR2 is FQNNGV. This CDR3 region has 16 residues. CDR3 DNA sequence: TGTGCCAGCAGCTCACTAAGAGGGGTTTCTGGAAACACCATATATTTT. This sequence encodes CASSSLRGVSGNTIYF.

This chain links TRBV19 with TRBJ2-7; 8 bases are shared with TRBD1. The CDR3 is made up of 13 amino acids. The J segment lost 2 bases and the V segment lost 10 bases, leaving 7 bases of the junction unmatched. Germline V gene data show CDR1 as LNHDA and CDR2 as SQIVND (reference sequence). The CDR3 DNA follows: TGTGCCACCCGACCGGGACAGGCCTACGAGCAGTACTTC. Protein sequence: CATRPGQAYEQYF.

The gene calls are TRBV5-1 and TRBJ2-5, with D possibly TRBD1 on 6 matching bases. The V and J ends lost 4 bases and 1 base respectively, with 11 bases between them. This CDR3 is built from 14 residues. Germline V gives CDR1 SGHRS, CDR2 YFSETQ. The CDR3 region has the DNA TGCGCCAGCAGCCCCCAGGACAGCCAAGAGACCCAGTACTTC. Its protein is CASSPQDSQETQYF. The full variable domain, its missing parts supplied by reference TRBV5-1 and TRBJ2-5, is KAGVTQTPRYLIKTRGQQVTLSCSPISGHRSVSWYQQTPGQGLQFLFEYFSETQRNKGNFPGRFSGRQFSNSRSEMNVSTLELGDSALYLCASSPQDSQETQYFGPGTRLLVL.

This chain joins TRBV5-5 and TRBJ1-6; no clear D. The CDR3 runs 14 residues. V gave up 1 base and J gave up 5 bases, with 7 bases separating them. Per the germline V gene, CDR1 is SGHKS and CDR2 is YYEKEE (reference sequence). CDR3 sequence reads: CASSLNPDNSPLHF. The CDR3, as DNA: TGTGCCAGCAGCTTGAATCCAGATAATTCACCCCTCCACTTT.

The gene calls are TRBV5-1 and TRBJ2-1; 9 nucleotides agree with TRBD2. The CDR3 is 17 amino acids. Germline V gives CDR1 SGHRS, CDR2 YFSETQ. Trimming cost V 4 bases and J 7 bases; bases outside gene matches: 15. CDR3 nucleotide sequence: TGCGCCAGCAGCCCCCAGGGGACGGCGGGGGGGAGGAATGAGCAGTTCTTC. This translates into CASSPQGTAGGRNEQFF.

The chain employs TRBV27 and TRBJ2-3, with 8 bases aligning to TRBD1. Germline-derived CDR1 and CDR2 are MNHEY and SMNVEV (reference sequence). The trim removed 4 bases at V and 6 bases at J, leaving 15 bases unmatched. The CDR3 contains 17 residues. CDR3 coding DNA: TGTGCCAGCAGTTCCTTCTCGACAGGGGTGGCATCGGATACGCAGTATTTT. Translating it yields CASSSFSTGVASDTQYF.

The gene calls are TRBV19 and TRBJ1-4; D is ambiguous. The CDR3 has 16 amino acids. CDR1 and CDR2 from the germline V gene are LNHDA and SQIVND (reference sequence). Trimming left V 1 base short and J 3 bases short, with 12 bases between. The CDR3 DNA is TGTGCCAGTAGTATAGGGACGGCGGTTCCTAATGAAAAACTGTTTTTT. Residues: CASSIGTAVPNEKLFF. The whole variable domain, remainder taken from reference TRBV19 and TRBJ1-4, is DGGITQSPKYLFRKEGQNVTLSCEQNLNHDAMYWYRQDPGQGLRLIYYSQIVNDFQKGDIAEGYSVSREKKESFPLTVTSAQKNPTAFYLCASSIGTAVPNEKLFFGSGTQLSVL.

By proportion, this clone is medium-sized. The sample carries other DNA sequences with the same CDR3. The CDR3: CASRGQGNTEAFF. The DNA of the CDR3 is TGTGCCAGCAGGGGACAGGGGAACACTGAAGCTTTCTTT. The chain couples TRBV28 to TRBJ1-1, with 9 bases matching TRBD1. CDR3 size: 13 residues. V lost 6 bases, J lost 1 base, and 0 bases stayed unmatched. CDR1 is MDHEN, CDR2 SYDVKM, per germline.

The chain joins TRBV7-3 to TRBJ1-1, with D hard to call. CDR1 is SGHTA and CDR2 is FQGTGA in the germline V gene. The CDR3 is 15 residues long. The ends were cut back, 4 bases at V and 2 bases at J, with 14 bases in the middle. The CDR3 region has the DNA TGTGCCAGCAGCTCAACGACGGAGATAAACACTGAAGCTTTCTTT. This translates into CASSSTTEINTEAFF.

The chain links TRBV4-1 to TRBJ2-3; D gene unclear. V lost 4 bases and J lost 4, with 9 bases in between. This CDR3 contains 13 residues. From germline, CDR1 is MGHRA and CDR2 YSYEKL. Here the CDR3 DNA reads TGCGCCAGCAGCCCCAGGAATGCAGATACGCAGTATTTT. This encodes CASSPRNADTQYF.